Listed below are T cell receptor beta chains from one sample, sequenced in a study of T cell responses to AZD1222 COVID-19 vaccine. The assay was immunoSEQ multiplex PCR, and TCRdb's table has in-frame clones only and misses some. This sample has roughly 84,000 clones, with 87% found just once. This specimen consisted of peripheral blood, obtained on day 0 of AZD1222 vaccination. These receptors all stem from an adult in good health. Each CDR3 is given without its conserved first and last residue. Fields, in order: V gene, J gene, CDR3 protein.

>TRBV12-5|TRBJ1-5
ASGLILRDRGGYSNQPQH
>TRBV19|TRBJ1-2
ASSMGEGSGYT
>TRBV27|TRBJ2-3
ASSLWGGVTDTQY
>TRBV7-9|TRBJ1-2
ASSLSEGSYGYT
>TRBV29-1|TRBJ2-7
SVAGMAGDEQY
>TRBV3-1/TRBV3-2|TRBJ2-2
ASSQTSGKAGELF
>TRBV7-2|TRBJ1-5
ASSLAQGFQPQH
>TRBV6-2/TRBV6-3|TRBJ1-1
ASSYLGGNTEAF
>TRBV7-8|TRBJ1-4
ASSLDIWTAMEEKLF
>TRBV19|TRBJ1-1
ASSSGGLNTEAF
>TRBV6-5|TRBJ1-1
ASKRQGLNTEAF
>TRBV6-6|TRBJ1-1
ASSLISGQGMNTEAF
>TRBV7-9|TRBJ1-2
ASSLVPGGGYT
>TRBV5-8|TRBJ1-6
ASSLGGPTGSPLH
>TRBV5-1|TRBJ2-2
ASSLGGLAAITGELF
>TRBV10-3|TRBJ1-6
AISSDSSYNSPLH
>TRBV7-9|TRBJ2-1
ASSSRALANEQF
>TRBV12-3/TRBV12-4|TRBJ2-5
ASSPLGVGTQY
>TRBV7-9|TRBJ1-1
ASRTGASNTEAF
>TRBV4-3|TRBJ1-6
ASSQYLTGANSPLH
>TRBV11-2|TRBJ2-3
ASSLDRSDTQY
>TRBV28|TRBJ1-2
ASSLQGVYGYT
>TRBV6-4|TRBJ2-2
ASPGGPLGELF
>TRBV19|TRBJ2-7
ASSLGGSTYEQY
>TRBV7-2|TRBJ1-2
ASSLDRGAGYGYT
>TRBV30|TRBJ1-2
AWSPRSLLQGYGYT
>TRBV19|TRBJ2-3
ASRSGEGVDTQY
>TRBV5-1|TRBJ1-3
ASKNGAEGYPGNTIY
>TRBV19|TRBJ2-1
ASSISHGDRSEQF
>TRBV4-1|TRBJ2-7
ASSPQGLAGYYEQY
>TRBV10-1|TRBJ1-3
ASSGKTGQAAGNTIY
>TRBV19|TRBJ2-3
ASSMSGGHRADTQY
>TRBV10-3|TRBJ2-5
ATLMAGEETQY
>TRBV7-2|TRBJ2-1
ASSLGFLREQF
>TRBV20-1|TRBJ1-1
SAPLNTEAF
>TRBV19|TRBJ1-5
ASRIYPNNQPQH
>TRBV7-2|TRBJ2-7
ASSLGVAVDYYEQY
>TRBV5-6|TRBJ2-5
ASSFSGAGETQY
>TRBV5-1|TRBJ1-6
ASSLEAGGMNSPLH
>TRBV15|TRBJ2-5
ATSRDRETQY
>TRBV9|TRBJ2-1
ASSVGGGALGAGPYNEQF
>TRBV18|TRBJ1-4
ASSPGQGGEKLF
>TRBV6-5|TRBJ1-1
ASKPGQGNTEAF
>TRBV7-9|TRBJ2-1
ASSPLAGDYNEQF
>TRBV6-2/TRBV6-3|TRBJ2-2
ASSYLGGIGTGELF
>TRBV27|TRBJ2-1
ASSKGPHSYNEQF
>TRBV7-3|TRBJ2-1
ASSLVSSGSNEQF
>TRBV19|TRBJ1-4
ASRTPQGWINEKLF
>TRBV30|TRBJ1-5
AWSVVGQPQH
>TRBV24-1|TRBJ2-3
ATSDGAGTDTQY
>TRBV5-6|TRBJ1-1
ASSPGQNTEAF
>TRBV28|TRBJ2-1
ASSSRDSAHRSYNEQF
>TRBV29-1|TRBJ1-1
SASVRGSTEAF
>TRBV7-2|TRBJ1-1
ASSQFGTEAF
>TRBV5-1|TRBJ2-1
ASSLGWDEQF
>TRBV10-3|TRBJ2-1
AMSTDGNEQF
>TRBV11-3|TRBJ2-2
ASSPIRGRGTGELF